This T cell receptor (beta chain) was sequenced for a study of blood T cell repertoires in COVID-19. This clone was counted only a few times. The germline CDR1 and CDR2 sequences are LGHNA and YNFKEQ. Trimming pared 1 base from V and 6 bases from J, leaving 10 bases between. The CDR3 is made up of 14 amino acids. Profiled with immunoSEQ multiplex PCR; TCRdb holds only in-frame clones, not every one. The repertoire includes over 130,000 clones, around 89% of them detected once, and about 28% sits in the top ten. The specimen was peripheral blood. The rearrangement links TRBV4-2 to TRBJ1-5; TRBD1 might be the D (6 bases). The sequence came from a human donor in a cohort sampled during active COVID-19. CDR3 region: CASSQGGGAQPQHF. As DNA, the CDR3 is TGTGCCAGCAGCCAAGGCGGGGGGGCTCAGCCCCAGCATTTT.